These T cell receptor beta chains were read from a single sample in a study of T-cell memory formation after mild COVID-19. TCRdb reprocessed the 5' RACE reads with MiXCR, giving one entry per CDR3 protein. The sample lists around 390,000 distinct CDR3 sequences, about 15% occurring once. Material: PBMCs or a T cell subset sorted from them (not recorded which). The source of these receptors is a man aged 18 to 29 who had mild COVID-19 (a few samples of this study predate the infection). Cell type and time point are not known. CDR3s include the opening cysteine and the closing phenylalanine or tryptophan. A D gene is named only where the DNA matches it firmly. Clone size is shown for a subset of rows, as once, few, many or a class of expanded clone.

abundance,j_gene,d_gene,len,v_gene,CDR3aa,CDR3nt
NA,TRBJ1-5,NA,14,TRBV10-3,CAISETGAVSPQHF,TGTGCCATCAGTGAGACCGGCGCGGTGTCGCCCCAGCATTTT
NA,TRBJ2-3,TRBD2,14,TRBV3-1,CASSQSSGGPTQYF,TGTGCCAGCAGCCAGTCGTCGGGGGGTCCTACGCAGTATTTT
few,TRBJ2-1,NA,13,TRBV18,CASSPTTANEQFF,TGTGCCAGCTCACCAACGACAGCTAATGAGCAGTTCTTC
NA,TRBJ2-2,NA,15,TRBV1,CTSSLLGFKAGELFF,TGCACCAGCAGCCTGTTGGGATTCAAGGCCGGGGAGCTGTTTTTT
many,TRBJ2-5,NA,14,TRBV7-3,CASSPGRGRMTQYF,TGTGCCAGCAGCCCCGGGAGGGGGCGGATGACCCAGTACTTC
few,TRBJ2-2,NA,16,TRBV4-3,CASSQDAGRNTGELFF,TGCGCCAGCAGCCAAGATGCAGGACGAAACACCGGGGAGCTGTTTTTT
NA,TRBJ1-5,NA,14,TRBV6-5,CASSYSGGYQPQHF,TGTGCCAGCAGTTACTCGGGAGGGTATCAGCCCCAGCATTTT
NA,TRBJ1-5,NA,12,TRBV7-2,CASSSDYQPQHF,TGTGCCAGCAGCTCTGACTATCAGCCCCAGCATTTT
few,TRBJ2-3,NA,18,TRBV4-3,CASSRTRQNPEGTDTQYF,TGCGCCAGCAGCCGGACCCGACAGAACCCCGAAGGTACAGATACGCAGTATTTT
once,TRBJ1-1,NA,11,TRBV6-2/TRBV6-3,CASSQTGGAFF,TGTGCCAGCAGCCAGACAGGCGGAGCTTTCTTT
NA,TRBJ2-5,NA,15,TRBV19,CASSIAAGSQETQYF,TGTGCCAGTAGTATTGCGGCAGGGTCCCAAGAGACCCAGTACTTC
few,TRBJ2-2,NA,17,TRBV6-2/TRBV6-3,CASTYTVRQANTGELFF,TGTGCCAGCACATATACCGTCCGGCAGGCGAACACCGGGGAGCTGTTTTTT
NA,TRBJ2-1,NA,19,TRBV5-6,CASSLDWTANLRSYNEQFF,TGTGCCAGCAGCTTGGATTGGACGGCAAACCTACGCTCCTACAATGAGCAGTTCTTC
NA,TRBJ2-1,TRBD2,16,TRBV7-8,CASSLVGGNFYNEQFF,TGTGCCAGCAGCTTAGTGGGGGGGAACTTCTACAATGAGCAGTTCTTC
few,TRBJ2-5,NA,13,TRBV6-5,CASSPRYAETQYF,TGTGCCAGCAGCCCCCGGTACGCAGAGACCCAGTACTTC
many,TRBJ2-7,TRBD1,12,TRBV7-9,CASSSTGAEQYF,TGTGCCAGCAGCTCGACAGGGGCCGAGCAGTACTTC
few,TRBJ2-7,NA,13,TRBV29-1,CSVEGVTRNEQYF,TGCAGCGTTGAAGGGGTTACGAGGAACGAGCAGTACTTC
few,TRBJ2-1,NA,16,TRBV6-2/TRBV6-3,CASSLVGGGGYNEQFF,TGTGCCAGCAGCCTCGTAGGGGGCGGGGGATACAATGAGCAGTTCTTC
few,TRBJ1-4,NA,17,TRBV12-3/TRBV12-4,CASSSPGHPRPNEKLFF,TGTGCCAGCAGTTCTCCGGGACACCCCCGGCCTAATGAAAAACTGTTTTTT
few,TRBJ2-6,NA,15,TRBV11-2,CASRTVGVGANVLTF,TGTGCCAGCAGAACCGTGGGCGTTGGGGCCAACGTCCTGACTTTC
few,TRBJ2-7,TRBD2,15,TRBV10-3,CAISPTSGGPWEQYF,TGTGCCATCAGTCCGACTAGCGGGGGCCCTTGGGAGCAGTACTTC
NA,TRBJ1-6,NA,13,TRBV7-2,CASSGRVSSPLHF,TGTGCCAGCAGCGGGAGGGTCTCTTCACCCCTCCACTTT
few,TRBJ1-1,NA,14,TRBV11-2,CASSFRRGHTEAFF,TGTGCCAGCAGCTTCCGAAGGGGACATACTGAAGCTTTCTTT
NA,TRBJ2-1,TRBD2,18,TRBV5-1,CASSPYTELAGALREQFF,TGCGCCAGCAGCCCCTACACCGAACTAGCGGGGGCCCTCCGTGAGCAGTTCTTC
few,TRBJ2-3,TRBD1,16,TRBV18,CASSPPGTALADTQYF,TGTGCCAGCTCACCACCCGGGACAGCACTGGCAGATACGCAGTATTTT
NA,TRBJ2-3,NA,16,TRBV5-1,CASSIAGTASTDTQYF,TGCGCCAGCAGCATAGCGGGGACAGCTAGCACAGATACGCAGTATTTT
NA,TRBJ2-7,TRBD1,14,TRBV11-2,CASSTGTGAYEQYF,TGTGCCAGCAGCACCGGGACAGGGGCCTACGAGCAGTACTTC
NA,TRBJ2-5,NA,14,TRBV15,CATSRGLSQETQYF,TGTGCCACCAGCAGGGGACTGAGTCAAGAGACCCAGTACTTC
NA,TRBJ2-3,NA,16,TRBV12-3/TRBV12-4,CASSLARRGPLGTQYF,TGTGCCAGCAGTTTAGCGCGCCGGGGGCCCCTGGGTACGCAGTATTTT
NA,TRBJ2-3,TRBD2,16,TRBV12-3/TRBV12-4,CAAIAGGLELTDTQYF,TGTGCCGCCATTGCGGGGGGACTTGAGCTTACAGATACGCAGTATTTT
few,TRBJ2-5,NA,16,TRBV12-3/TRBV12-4,CASRDRDSDPRGTQYF,TGTGCCAGCAGAGACCGGGACTCTGACCCGAGGGGGACCCAGTACTTC
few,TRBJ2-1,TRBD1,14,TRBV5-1,CASRGQGASGEQFF,TGCGCCAGCCGCGGACAGGGGGCATCTGGTGAGCAGTTCTTC
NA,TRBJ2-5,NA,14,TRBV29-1,CSGFPGTLRETQYF,TGCAGCGGATTCCCCGGGACACTAAGGGAGACCCAGTACTTC
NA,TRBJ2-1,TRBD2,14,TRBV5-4,CASSRGGLGNEQFF,TGTGCCAGCAGCCGGGGGGGGCTAGGCAATGAGCAGTTCTTC
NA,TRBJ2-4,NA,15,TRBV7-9,CASSLGFADKNIQYF,TGTGCCAGCAGCCTAGGGTTTGCCGACAAAAACATTCAGTACTTC
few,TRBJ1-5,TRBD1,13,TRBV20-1,CSAYSGTGRPQHF,TGCAGTGCTTATTCCGGGACAGGGCGGCCCCAGCATTTT
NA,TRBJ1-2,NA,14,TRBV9,CASSVSGYGSGYTF,TGTGCCAGCAGCGTATCCGGGTATGGGTCTGGCTACACCTTC
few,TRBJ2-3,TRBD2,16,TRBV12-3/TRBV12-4,CASSFRAGGGTDTQYF,TGTGCCAGCAGTTTTAGGGCGGGGGGTGGCACAGATACGCAGTATTTT
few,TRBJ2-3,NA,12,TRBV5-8,CASSLGTSTQYF,TGTGCCAGCAGCTTGGGGACTTCTACGCAGTATTTT
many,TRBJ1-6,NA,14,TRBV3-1,CASSQVGFYSPLHF,TGTGCCAGCAGCCAAGTTGGGTTTTATTCACCCCTCCACTTT
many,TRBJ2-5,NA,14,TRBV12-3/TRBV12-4,CASSFIGRQETQYF,TGTGCCAGCAGTTTTATAGGCCGTCAAGAGACCCAGTACTTC
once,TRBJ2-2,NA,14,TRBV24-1,CATSDTRNTGELFF,TGTGCCACCAGTGACACAAGAAACACCGGGGAGCTGTTTTTT
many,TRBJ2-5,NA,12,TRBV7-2,CASSPSRETQYF,TGTGCCAGCAGCCCGAGCAGGGAGACCCAGTACTTC
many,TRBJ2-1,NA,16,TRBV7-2,CASSRSAGPLPNEQFF,TGTGCCAGCAGCCGATCAGCGGGCCCGCTGCCCAATGAGCAGTTCTTC
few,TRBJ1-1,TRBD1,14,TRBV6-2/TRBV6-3,CASRRQGGNTEAFF,TGTGCCAGCAGACGACAGGGGGGTAACACTGAAGCTTTCTTT
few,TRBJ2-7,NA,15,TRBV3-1,CASSQRSGLSYEQYF,TGTGCCAGCAGCCAAAGATCAGGGCTCTCCTACGAGCAGTACTTC
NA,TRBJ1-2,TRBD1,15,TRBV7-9,CASSSPGQGAEGYTF,TGTGCCAGCAGCTCTCCGGGACAGGGGGCTGAGGGCTACACCTTC
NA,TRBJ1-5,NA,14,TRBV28,CASSLSLGRQPQHF,TGTGCCAGCAGCCTAAGTTTGGGCAGACAGCCCCAGCATTTT